This record covers a single T cell receptor (beta chain). Its antigen is unknown. One end of the junction fails to match germline, which may point to a read error. Germline loops: CDR1 SGDLS, CDR2 YYNGEE. This CDR3 has 13 amino acids. These data belong to a study of CD8+CD57+ T cells in acquired aplastic anemia. Genomic DNA served as template for TCR beta VDJ and CDR3 profiling. One entry per CDR3 protein, called by TCRdb with MiXCR from the reads. There are about 80,000 distinct CDR3 sequences in the sample; around 42% occur only once, and approximately 61% lies in the top ten. Study outcomes and limitations: Common to patients and controls were about 31 CD8+ CDR3 sequences.

The chain uses TRBV9 and TRBJ2-1; D remains ambiguous. The sequenced sample consisted of sorted CD4+, CD8+, or CD8+CD57+ T cells (not recorded which) from PBMCs. This TCR came from a human donor in good health, serving as a control. CDR3 in DNA: TGTGCCGGCAGCCCCACGATTTCCGGCGAGCAGTTCTTC. It translates to CAGSPTISGEQFF.